The 16 T cell receptor beta chains listed next were all sequenced from one sample in a study of T cell repertoires in cytomegalovirus infection. From the reads, TCRdb called clonotypes with MiXCR, one entry per CDR3 protein. The data show 350,000 to 550,000 distinct CDR3 sequences, with roughly 30% seen just once and about 13% held by the top ten. The sequenced material came from PBMCs. The source of these receptors is a human donor in good health (CMV status not recorded). Some clones in this sample may be carry-over from other donors' samples.

This sequence joins TRBV5-1 and TRBJ2-3; 8 bases agree with TRBD1. The ends lost 4 bases at V and 7 bases at J; junction bases unmatched: 17. The CDR3 spans 17 residues. In germline, CDR1 is SGHRS, CDR2 YFSETQ. The CDR3 DNA follows: TGCGCCAGCAGCCCCGACCCGGCAGGGGGCTTTTCCTATACGCAGTATTTT. Its protein product is CASSPDPAGGFSYTQYF.

In its sample, this clonotype was seen a few times. This rearrangement joins TRBV15 to TRBJ2-3; D possibly corresponds to TRBD1 (5 bases). The CDR3 extends over 17 amino acids. CDR1 and CDR2 (germline): LNHNV, YYDKDF (reference sequence). Trimming removed 4 bases from V and 6 bases from J, with 23 bases in between. CDR3 loop: CATSTGLRTKVRDTQYF. The CDR3 region has the DNA TGTGCCACCAGCACAGGGCTCCGGACCAAGGTTCGGGATACGCAGTATTTT.

This clonotype was seen at least ten times. The V gene is TRBV7-2, the J gene TRBJ1-6, with 9 bases that match TRBD1. Germline CDR1 reads SGHTA; CDR2 reads FQGNSA. V shed 3 bases, J shed 7 bases, and the junction held 4 bases outside the gene matches. The CDR3 spans 15 residues. Here the CDR3 DNA reads TGTGCCAGCAGCTTTCGGACAGGGGCAAATTCACCCCTCCACTTT. It encodes CASSFRTGANSPLHF.

The rearrangement joins TRBV24-1 to TRBJ2-3, with 9 positions matching TRBD2. Trimming cost V 9 bases and J 2 bases; bases outside gene matches: 5. The CDR3 totals 14 residues. Per germline, CDR1 KGHDR and CDR2 SFDVKD. DNA of the CDR3: TGTGCCACCGTCAGCGGGGGGCCCACAGATACGCAGTATTTT. This translates into CATVSGGPTDTQYF.

The chain couples TRBV7-2 to TRBJ2-3; D tentatively fits TRBD1 or TRBD2 (5 bases each). In germline, CDR1 is SGHTA, CDR2 FQGNSA. V lost 3 bases and J lost 7, with 11 bases in between. This CDR3 comprises 13 residues. DNA of the CDR3: TGTGCCAGCAGCTTCCGGGACCCATATACGCAGTATTTT. Residues: CASSFRDPYTQYF.

This clonotype turned up a few times. This chain joins TRBV6-1 and TRBJ2-1; possible D gene TRBD2, 7 bases. The V end lost 0 bases, the J end lost 5 bases, and 14 bases lay between the germline ends. Germline loops: CDR1 MNHNS, CDR2 SASEGT. The CDR3 length is 16 residues. The CDR3 sequence: CASSEAPGGADNEQFF. CDR3 coding DNA: TGTGCCAGCAGTGAAGCACCGGGGGGCGCGGACAATGAGCAGTTCTTC.

This clonotype was detected only a few times. V usage is TRBV28 and J usage is TRBJ1-5, with D perhaps matching TRBD1 (6 bases). CDR3 length equals 15 residues. Germline V gives CDR1 MDHEN, CDR2 SYDVKM. V was pared by 2 bases and J by 6 bases, with 14 bases between. For the CDR3, the DNA is TGTGCCAGCAGTTTAACAGGGCGGGGGGGTCAGCCCCAGCATTTT. It codes for CASSLTGRGGQPQHF.

This clonotype was recorded a few times. The chain joins TRBV6-2 or TRBV6-3 to TRBJ2-5, with 9 nucleotides matching TRBD1. V shed 0 bases, J shed 2 bases, and the junction held 13 bases outside the gene matches. Germline CDR1 is MNHEY and CDR2 is SVGEGT. The CDR3 spans 19 residues. The CDR3 is CASSYSRDRDSRRQETQYF. CDR3 bases: TGTGCCAGCAGTTACTCCAGGGACAGGGACTCGAGAAGGCAAGAGACCCAGTACTTC.

CDR3 region: CASSDRWGVEQYF. The CDR3 bases are TGTGCCAGCAGCGACAGGTGGGGGGTCGAGCAGTACTTC. V and J are TRBV9 and TRBJ2-7, with a tentative D call TRBD2 (6 bases). V was pared by 3 bases and J by 6 bases, with 13 bases between. The CDR3 is 13 residues long. Germline V gene sequence: CDR1 SGDLS, CDR2 YYNGEE.

Worth noting for this clonotype: One end of the junction varies from germline; a read error may be responsible. The V and J genes are TRBV5-6 and TRBJ1-2; D might be TRBD1 (6 bases). The CDR3 sequence is 13 residues long. Per germline, CDR1 SGHDT and CDR2 YYEEEE. CDR3 sequence reads: CVSSLWGALGYTF. CDR3 nucleotides: TGTGTCAGCAGCTTGTGGGGGGCGCTTGGCTACACCTTC.

The rearrangement links TRBV28 to TRBJ2-7; TRBD1 agrees at 7 bases. This CDR3 comprises 13 residues. The J segment lost 9 bases and the V segment lost 7 bases, leaving 12 bases of the junction unmatched. CDR1 and CDR2 from the germline V gene are MDHEN and SYDVKM. For the CDR3, the DNA is TGTGCCAGCACCGGAGGCCTTAACAGGGGGCAGTACTTC. It specifies CASTGGLNRGQYF.

In this sample, this clonotype turned up many times. The chain combines TRBV19 with TRBJ1-5; no reliable D call. With 6 bases removed from V and 4 bases from J, the gap between germline ends came to 7 bases. Germline assignment: CDR1 LNHDA and CDR2 SQIVND (reference sequence). The CDR3 extends over 12 amino acids. CDR3 bases: TGTGCCAGTAGGACGGTGAATCAGCCCCAGCATTTT. Protein: CASRTVNQPQHF.

The table lists this clonotype with a few counts. The chain couples TRBV5-1 to TRBJ2-7; D perhaps matches TRBD2 (6 bases). The germline V gene encodes CDR1 SGHRS and CDR2 YFSETQ. Trimming stripped 0 bases from V and 7 bases from J, with 14 bases between. The CDR3 extends over 14 amino acids. The CDR3 sequence is CASSLDTARGEQYF. In DNA form, the CDR3 reads TGCGCCAGCAGCTTGGATACCGCCCGGGGGGAGCAGTACTTC.

This clonotype was recorded once. This sequence joins TRBV12-3 or TRBV12-4 and TRBJ2-3; D is perhaps TRBD2 (6 bases). The V end was cut by 5 bases, the J end by 1 base, with 10 bases between. This CDR3 contains 14 residues. The CDR3 loop reads CASSPWEGTDTQYF. The DNA for the CDR3 is TGTGCCAGCAGTCCCTGGGAGGGCACAGATACGCAGTATTTT.

This clonotype came up many times. The gene calls are TRBV7-3 and TRBJ2-3, with D tentatively TRBD1 (5 bases). The V and J ends lost 5 bases and 7 bases respectively, with 19 bases between them. The CDR3 runs 15 residues. Germline lookup yields CDR1 SGHTA and CDR2 FQGTGA. CDR3 nucleotide sequence: TGTGCCAGCAGCCCAAGCAGGGCCCCGGCGAATACGCAGTATTTT. Protein sequence: CASSPSRAPANTQYF.

This clonotype was observed a few times. The chain combines TRBV5-1 with TRBJ2-3; D ambiguous. The CDR3 covers 15 residues. Germline V lookup: CDR1 SGHRS, CDR2 YFSETQ. The V and J ends lost 4 bases and 1 base respectively, with 13 bases between them. CDR3: CASSADGFGTDTQYF. As DNA, the CDR3 is TGCGCCAGCAGCGCGGACGGATTTGGCACAGATACGCAGTATTTT.